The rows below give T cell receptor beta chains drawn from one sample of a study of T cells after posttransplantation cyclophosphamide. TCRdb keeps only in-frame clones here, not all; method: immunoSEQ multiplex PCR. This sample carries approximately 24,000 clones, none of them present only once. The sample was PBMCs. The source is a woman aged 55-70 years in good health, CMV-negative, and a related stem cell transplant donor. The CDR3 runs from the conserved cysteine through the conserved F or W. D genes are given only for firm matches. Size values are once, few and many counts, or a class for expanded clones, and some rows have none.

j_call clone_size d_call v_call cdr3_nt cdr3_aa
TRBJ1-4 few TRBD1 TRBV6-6 TGTGCCAGCAGCCTACGGACAGGTGGTAATGAAAAACTGTTTTTT CASSLRTGGNEKLFF
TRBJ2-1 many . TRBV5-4 TGTGCCAGCAGCTTAGTAAACTTTCACAATGAGCAGTTCTTC CASSLVNFHNEQFF
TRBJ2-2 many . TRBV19 TGTGCCAGTAAACCCCCCCCAGGGAACACCGGGGAGCTGTTTTTT CASKPPPGNTGELFF
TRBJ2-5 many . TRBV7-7 TGTGCTAGCAGCTTAGGAGGGGGGGATTTCCAGTACTTC CASSLGGGDFQYF
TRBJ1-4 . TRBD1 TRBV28 TGTGCCAGCAGCCCAGGGGGCAAGAATGAAAAACTGTTTTTT CASSPGGKNEKLFF
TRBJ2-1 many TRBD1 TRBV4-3 TGCGCCAGCAGCCAAGTGACAGGGAGCTCCTACAATGAGCAGTTCTTC CASSQVTGSSYNEQFF
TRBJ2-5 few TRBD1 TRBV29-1 TGCAGCGCGAAAGCCCCGGGACAGGGGAAAGAGACCCAGTACTTC CSAKAPGQGKETQYF
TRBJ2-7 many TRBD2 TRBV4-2 TGTGCCAGCAGCCAAGGACTAGCGGGATCGAACGAGCAGTACTTC CASSQGLAGSNEQYF
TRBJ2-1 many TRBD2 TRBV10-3 TGTGCCATCATGAGTAGCGGGAGGGACGGCAATGAGCAGTTCTTC CAIMSSGRDGNEQFF
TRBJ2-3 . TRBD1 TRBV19 TGTGCCAGTAGTGCGACAGGGGGTCTGGATACGCAGTATTTT CASSATGGLDTQYF
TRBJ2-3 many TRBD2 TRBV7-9 TGTGCCAGCAGTTTAAACCTAGCGGCAGATACGCAGTATTTT CASSLNLAADTQYF
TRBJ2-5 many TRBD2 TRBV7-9 TGTGCCAGCAGCTTAGCGTCTAGCGGGAGTTTAGAGACCCAGTACTTC CASSLASSGSLETQYF
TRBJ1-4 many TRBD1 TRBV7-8 TGTGCCAGCAGTACAGGGGGAGGAGGTGTAGAAAAACTGTTTTTT CASSTGGGGVEKLFF
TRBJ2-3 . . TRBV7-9 TGTGCCAGCAGCTTAGCGACTTCAGGGTCAGATACGCAGTATTTT CASSLATSGSDTQYF
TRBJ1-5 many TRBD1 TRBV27 TGTGCCAGCAGTCTCTTCAGGGGGCCTGGGAATCAGCCCCAGCATTTT CASSLFRGPGNQPQHF
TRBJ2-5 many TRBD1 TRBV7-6 TGTGCCAGCAGCCCGACAGGGGTCCCTAAAGGTGCGCAAGAGACCCAGTACTTC CASSPTGVPKGAQETQYF
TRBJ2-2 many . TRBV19 TGTGCCAGTAGCACTAGACTACAGGGAGACACCGGGGAGCTGTTTTTT CASSTRLQGDTGELFF
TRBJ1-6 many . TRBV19 TGTGCCAGTAGTACCCCCCAGACAGGACGACACTCACCCCTCCACTTT CASSTPQTGRHSPLHF
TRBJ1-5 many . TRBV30 TGTGCCTGGAGTGCAGGTAGAAATCAGCCCCAGCATTTT CAWSAGRNQPQHF
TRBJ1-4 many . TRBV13 TGTGCCAGCAGCTTGGGCCGGGATAATGAAAAACTGTTTTTT CASSLGRDNEKLFF
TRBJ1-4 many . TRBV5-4 TGTGCCAGCAGCCATTTCGGGACTAATGAAAAACTGTTTTTT CASSHFGTNEKLFF
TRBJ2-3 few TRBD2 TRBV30 TGTGCCTGGAGTGCGGGAGGTATAGATACGCAGTATTTT CAWSAGGIDTQYF
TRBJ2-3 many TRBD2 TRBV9 TGTGCCAGCAGGGGGGGGAGCGGCACAGATACGCAGTATTTT CASRGGSGTDTQYF
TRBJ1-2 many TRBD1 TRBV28 TGTGCCAGCAGTGCCAGGGGGTCCTACTATGGCTACACCTTC CASSARGSYYGYTF
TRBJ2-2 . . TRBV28 TGTGCCAGCAGGACTGGAGGAACCGGGGAGCTGTTTTTT CASRTGGTGELFF
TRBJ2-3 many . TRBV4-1 TGCGCCAGCAGCCAAGATAAGGGGGAGGGCCGTGATACGCAGTATTTT CASSQDKGEGRDTQYF
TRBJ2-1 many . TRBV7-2 TGTGCCAGCAGCCAAACGAGCAATGAGCAGTTCTTC CASSQTSNEQFF
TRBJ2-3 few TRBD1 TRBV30 TGTGCCTCCGACAGGGTCCGGGGCACAGATACGCAGTATTTT CASDRVRGTDTQYF
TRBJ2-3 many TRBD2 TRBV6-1 TGTGCCAGCAGGGGGGGGAGGACAGATACGCAGTATTTT CASRGGRTDTQYF
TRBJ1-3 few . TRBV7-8 TGTGCCAGCAGCTTCCAGGGCACAGGTACTGGAAACACCATATATTTT CASSFQGTGTGNTIYF
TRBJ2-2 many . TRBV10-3 TGTGCCAGCCACCGGGGAGACAAAACCGGGGAGCTGTTTTTT CASHRGDKTGELFF
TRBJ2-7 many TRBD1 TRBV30 TGTGCCTGGAGCAAGGCGACAGGGTGGTCCTACGAGCAGTACTTC CAWSKATGWSYEQYF
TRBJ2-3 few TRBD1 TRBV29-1 TGCAGCGTTGAAGGGGGACAGGGGGCGCGAACAGATACGCAGTATTTT CSVEGGQGARTDTQYF
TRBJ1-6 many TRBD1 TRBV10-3 TGTGCCATCAGGGACAGGGGTTCACCCCTCCACTTT CAIRDRGSPLHF
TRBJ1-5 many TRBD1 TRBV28 TGTGCCAGCACGGGACAGGGGGCAAATAGCAATCAGCCCCAGCATTTT CASTGQGANSNQPQHF
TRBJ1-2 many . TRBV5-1 TGCGCCAGCAGCTTGGGAGGCAGCAGCTATGGCTACACCTTC CASSLGGSSYGYTF
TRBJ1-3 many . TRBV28 TGTGCCAGCAGCAGGGGACGGAGCTCTGGAAACACCATATATTTT CASSRGRSSGNTIYF
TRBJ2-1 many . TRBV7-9 TGTGCCAGCAGCCGTACTAGCACATACAATGAGCAGTTCTTC CASSRTSTYNEQFF
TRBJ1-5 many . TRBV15 TGTGCCACCAGCAGAGACAGGGTTGGCAATCAGCCCCAGCATTTT CATSRDRVGNQPQHF
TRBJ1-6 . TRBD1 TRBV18 TGTGCCAGCTCTCAACTTCCGGGACAGGGTAATTCACCCCTCCACTTT CASSQLPGQGNSPLHF